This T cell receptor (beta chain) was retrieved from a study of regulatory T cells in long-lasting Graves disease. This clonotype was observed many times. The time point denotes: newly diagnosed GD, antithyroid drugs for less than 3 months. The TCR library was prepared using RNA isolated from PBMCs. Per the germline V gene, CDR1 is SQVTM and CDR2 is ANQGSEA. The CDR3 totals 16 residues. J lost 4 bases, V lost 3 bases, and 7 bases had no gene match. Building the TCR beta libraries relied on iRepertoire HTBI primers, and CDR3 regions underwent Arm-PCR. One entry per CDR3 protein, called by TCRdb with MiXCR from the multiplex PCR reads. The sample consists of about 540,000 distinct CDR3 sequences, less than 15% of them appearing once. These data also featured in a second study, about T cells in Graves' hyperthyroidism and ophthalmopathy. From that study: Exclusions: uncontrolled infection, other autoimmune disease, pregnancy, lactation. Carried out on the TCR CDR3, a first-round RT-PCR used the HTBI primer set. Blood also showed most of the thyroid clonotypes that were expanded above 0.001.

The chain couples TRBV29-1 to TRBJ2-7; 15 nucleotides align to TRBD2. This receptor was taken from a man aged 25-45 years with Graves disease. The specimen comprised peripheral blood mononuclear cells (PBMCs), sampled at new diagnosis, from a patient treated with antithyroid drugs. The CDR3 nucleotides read TGCAGCGTTGACTACTCGGGGACTAGCGGGAGGTACGAGCAGTACTTC. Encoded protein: CSVDYSGTSGRYEQYF.